The source of this T cell receptor beta chain is a study of cytomegalovirus exposure and HLA in healthy donors. The wider study: It was reported in a later analysis that the 100 to 150 validation repertoires used the same platform as the 666 first-cohort repertoires.

Comments on this clone: The target antigen is unknown.

Study-wide points: Investigators reported over 150 TCR beta chains as tied to cytomegalovirus. It was reportedly the case that the classifier diagnosed cytomegalovirus status with high specificity and sensitivity.

Only in-frame clones appear in the TCRdb table, and some are missing; sequencing was by immunoSEQ multiplex PCR. Seen here are fewer than 250,000 clones, around 90% observed once, and the top ten hold roughly 2%. The junction had 3 bases not matched to a gene; V was cut back by 5 bases and J by 6 bases. The CDR3 has 11 amino acids. CDR1 and CDR2 from the germline V gene are GTSNPN and SVGIG (reference sequence). This chain connects TRBV30 to TRBJ1-1, with 7 bases identical to TRBD1. Sequenced: PBMCs. This receptor was taken from a young woman in good health and CMV-seropositive. The CDR3 is CAWPTGAEAFF. The CDR3 coding sequence is TGTGCCTGGCCTACAGGGGCTGAAGCTTTCTTT.